The table lists the clone carrying this TCR beta chain with many counts. The sample belongs to a study of cytomegalovirus exposure and HLA in healthy donors. Clones were sequenced by immunoSEQ multiplex PCR, and TCRdb holds only the in-frame ones, with some missing. The data hold approximately 180,000 clones, with more than 75% observed a single time. CDR1 is SEHNR and CDR2 is FQNEAQ in the germline V gene (reference sequence). With V trimmed by 1 base and J by 3 bases, 3 bases remained unmatched. CDR3 length equals 16 residues. The TCR was taken from a man between 18 and 35 years old in good health and CMV-seropositive. The V call is TRBV7-9, the J call TRBJ1-3, with 10 bases matching TRBD1. Material for sequencing was PBMCs. In nucleotides, the CDR3 is TGTGCCAGCAGCTTAGGACAGGGGGCTCGTGGAAACACCATATATTTT. Translation gives CASSLGQGARGNTIYF.